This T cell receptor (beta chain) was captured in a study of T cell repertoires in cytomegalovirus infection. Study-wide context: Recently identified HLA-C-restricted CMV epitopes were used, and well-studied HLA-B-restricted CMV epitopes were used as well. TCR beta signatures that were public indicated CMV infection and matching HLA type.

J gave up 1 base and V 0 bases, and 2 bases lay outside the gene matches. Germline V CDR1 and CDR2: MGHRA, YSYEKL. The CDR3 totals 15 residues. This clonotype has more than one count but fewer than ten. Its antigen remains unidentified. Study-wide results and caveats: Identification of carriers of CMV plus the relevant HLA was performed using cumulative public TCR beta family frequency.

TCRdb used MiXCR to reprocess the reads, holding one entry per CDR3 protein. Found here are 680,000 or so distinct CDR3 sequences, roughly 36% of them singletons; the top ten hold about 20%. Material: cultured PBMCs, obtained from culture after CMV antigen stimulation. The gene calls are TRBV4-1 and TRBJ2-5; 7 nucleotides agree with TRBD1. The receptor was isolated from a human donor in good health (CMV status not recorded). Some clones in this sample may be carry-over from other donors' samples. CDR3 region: CASSQDWTGQETQYF. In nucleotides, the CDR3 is TGCGCCAGCAGCCAAGATTGGACAGGCCAAGAGACCCAGTACTTC.